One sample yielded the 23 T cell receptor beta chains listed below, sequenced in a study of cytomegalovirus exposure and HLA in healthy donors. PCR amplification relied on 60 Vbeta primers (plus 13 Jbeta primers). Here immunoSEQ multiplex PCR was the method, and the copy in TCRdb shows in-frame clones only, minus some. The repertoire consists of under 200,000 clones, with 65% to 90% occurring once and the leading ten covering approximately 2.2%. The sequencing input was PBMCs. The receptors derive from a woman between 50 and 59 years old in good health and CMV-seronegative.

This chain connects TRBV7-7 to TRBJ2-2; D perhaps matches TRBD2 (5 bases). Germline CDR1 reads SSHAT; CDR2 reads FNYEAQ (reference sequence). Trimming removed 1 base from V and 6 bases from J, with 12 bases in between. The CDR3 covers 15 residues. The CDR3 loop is CASSLGASLPGELFF. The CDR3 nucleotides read TGTGCCAGCAGCTTAGGAGCTAGCCTCCCCGGGGAGCTGTTTTTT.

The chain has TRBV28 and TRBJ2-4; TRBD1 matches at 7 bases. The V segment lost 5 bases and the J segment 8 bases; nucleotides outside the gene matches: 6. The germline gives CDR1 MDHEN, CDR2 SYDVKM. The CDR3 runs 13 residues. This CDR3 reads CASSPGGRDIQYF. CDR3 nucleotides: TGTGCCAGCAGTCCAGGGGGTAGGGACATTCAGTACTTC. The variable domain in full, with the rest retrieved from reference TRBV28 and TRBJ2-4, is DVKVTQSSRYLVKRTGEKVFLECVQDMDHENMFWYRQDPGLGLRLIYFSYDVKMKEKGDIPEGYSVSREKKERFSLILESASTNQTSMYLCASSPGGRDIQYFGAGTRLSVL.

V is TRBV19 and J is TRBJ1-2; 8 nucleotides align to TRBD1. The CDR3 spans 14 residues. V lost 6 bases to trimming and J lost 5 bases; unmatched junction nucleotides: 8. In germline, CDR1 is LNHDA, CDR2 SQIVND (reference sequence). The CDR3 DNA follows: TGTGCCAGTAGCGTCGGGACAGGCGAATATGGCTACACCTTC. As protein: CASSVGTGEYGYTF.

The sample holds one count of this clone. The CDR3 loop is CASSTGTSGGDEQFF. As DNA, the CDR3 is TGTGCCAGCAGTACCGGGACTAGCGGTGGGGATGAGCAGTTCTTC. The chain combines TRBV6-5 with TRBJ2-1, with TRBD2 matching over 11 bases. The CDR3 runs 15 residues. Trimming took 5 bases from V and 8 from J; bases not matched to a gene: 8. Germline V gene lookup returns CDR1 MNHEY and CDR2 SVGAGI.

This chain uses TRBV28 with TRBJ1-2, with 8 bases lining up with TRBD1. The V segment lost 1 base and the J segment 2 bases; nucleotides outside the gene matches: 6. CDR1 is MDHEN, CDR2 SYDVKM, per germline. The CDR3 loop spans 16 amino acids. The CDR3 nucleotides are TGTGCCAGCAGTTTATCCGGACAGGGCCGAAACTATGGCTACACCTTC. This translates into CASSLSGQGRNYGYTF.

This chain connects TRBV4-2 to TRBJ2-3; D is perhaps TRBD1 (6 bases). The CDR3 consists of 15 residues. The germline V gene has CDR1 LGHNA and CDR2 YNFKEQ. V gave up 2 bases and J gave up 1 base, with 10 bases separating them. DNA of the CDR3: TGTGCCAGCAGCCAAAGGGCAGGGGGCACAGATACGCAGTATTTT. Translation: CASSQRAGGTDTQYF.

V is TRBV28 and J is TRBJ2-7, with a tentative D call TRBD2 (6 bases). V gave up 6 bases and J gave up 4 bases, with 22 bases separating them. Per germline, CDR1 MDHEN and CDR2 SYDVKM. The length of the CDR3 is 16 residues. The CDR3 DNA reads TGTGCCAGCAGGCCGGTGGCGGGGCTACTATATTACGAGCAGTACTTC. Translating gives CASRPVAGLLYYEQYF.

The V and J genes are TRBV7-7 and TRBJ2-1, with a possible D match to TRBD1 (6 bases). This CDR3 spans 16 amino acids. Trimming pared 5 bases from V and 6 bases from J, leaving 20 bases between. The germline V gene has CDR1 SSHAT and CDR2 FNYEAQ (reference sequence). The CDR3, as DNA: TGTGCCAGCAGCCAAAACCAGGGGCAGGGAAGCAATGAGCAGTTCTTC. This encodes CASSQNQGQGSNEQFF.

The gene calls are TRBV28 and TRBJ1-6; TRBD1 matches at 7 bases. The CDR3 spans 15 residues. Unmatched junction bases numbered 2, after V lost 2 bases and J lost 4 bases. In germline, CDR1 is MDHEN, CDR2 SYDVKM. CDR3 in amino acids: CASSLRGLYNSPLHF. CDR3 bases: TGTGCCAGCAGTTTAAGGGGGCTTTATAATTCACCCCTCCACTTT.

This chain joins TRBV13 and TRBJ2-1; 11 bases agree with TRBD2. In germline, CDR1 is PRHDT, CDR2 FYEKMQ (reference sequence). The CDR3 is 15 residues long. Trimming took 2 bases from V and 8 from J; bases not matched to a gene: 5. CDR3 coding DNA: TGTGCCAGCAGCTTATTAGGACTAGCGGGTCATGAGCAGTTCTTC. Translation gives CASSLLGLAGHEQFF.

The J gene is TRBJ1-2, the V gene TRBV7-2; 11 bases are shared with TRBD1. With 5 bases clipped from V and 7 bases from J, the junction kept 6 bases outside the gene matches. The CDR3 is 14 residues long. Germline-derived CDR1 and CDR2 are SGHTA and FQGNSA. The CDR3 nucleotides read TGTGCCAGCAGCCCCGGACAGGGGGCGAGTGGCTACACCTTC. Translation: CASSPGQGASGYTF.

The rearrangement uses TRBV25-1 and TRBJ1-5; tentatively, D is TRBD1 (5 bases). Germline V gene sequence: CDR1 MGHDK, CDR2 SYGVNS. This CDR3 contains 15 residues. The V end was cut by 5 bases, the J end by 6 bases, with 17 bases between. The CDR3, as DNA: TGTGCCAGCAGTCCTCTTGGGGGGGGGAGTCAGCCCCAGCATTTT. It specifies CASSPLGGGSQPQHF.

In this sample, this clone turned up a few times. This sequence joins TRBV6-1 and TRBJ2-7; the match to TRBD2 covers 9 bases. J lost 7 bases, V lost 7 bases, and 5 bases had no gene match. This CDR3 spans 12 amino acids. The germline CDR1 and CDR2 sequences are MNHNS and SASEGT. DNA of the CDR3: TGTGCCAGCACCTCAGCGGGGGGAGAGCAGTACTTC. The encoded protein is CASTSAGGEQYF.

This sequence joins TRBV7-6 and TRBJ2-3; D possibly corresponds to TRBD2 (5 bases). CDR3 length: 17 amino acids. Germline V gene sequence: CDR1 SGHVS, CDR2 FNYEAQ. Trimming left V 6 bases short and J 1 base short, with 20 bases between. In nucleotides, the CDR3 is TGTGCCAGCAGTCCCACGCCGGGGATGGGTGGCACAGATACGCAGTATTTT. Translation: CASSPTPGMGGTDTQYF.

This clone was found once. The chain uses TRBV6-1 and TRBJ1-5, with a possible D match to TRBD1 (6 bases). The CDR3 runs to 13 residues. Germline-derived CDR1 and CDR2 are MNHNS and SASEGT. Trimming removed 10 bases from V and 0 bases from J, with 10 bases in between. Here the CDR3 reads CANRASSNQPQHF. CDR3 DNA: TGTGCCAACAGGGCCAGTAGCAATCAGCCCCAGCATTTT.

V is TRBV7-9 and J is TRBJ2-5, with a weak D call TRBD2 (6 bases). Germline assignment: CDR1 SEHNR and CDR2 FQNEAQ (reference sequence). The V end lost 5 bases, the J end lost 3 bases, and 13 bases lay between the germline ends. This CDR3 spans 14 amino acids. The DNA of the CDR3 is TGTGCCAGCAGCCTACGGGCGGGGAAAGAGACCCAGTACTTC. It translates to CASSLRAGKETQYF.

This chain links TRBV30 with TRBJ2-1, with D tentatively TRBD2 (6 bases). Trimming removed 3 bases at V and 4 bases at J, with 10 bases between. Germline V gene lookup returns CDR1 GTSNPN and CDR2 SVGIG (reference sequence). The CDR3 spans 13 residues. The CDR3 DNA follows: TGTGCCTGGAGGCCGGGACTTTACAATGAGCAGTTCTTC. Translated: CAWRPGLYNEQFF.

CDR3 residues: CASSLSTGNTIYF. The CDR3 region has the DNA TGTGCCAGCAGTTTAAGTACGGGTAACACCATATATTTT. The J gene is TRBJ1-3, the V gene TRBV27, with D hard to call. V shed 2 bases and J shed 7 bases, with 9 bases lying between them. Germline V gene lookup returns CDR1 MNHEY and CDR2 SMNVEV (reference sequence). This CDR3 contains 13 residues.

Here the CDR3 DNA reads TGTGCCAGCAGCTTGAGGCGCGGGTGGGAGACCCAGTACTTC. Its translation: CASSLRRGWETQYF. This chain joins TRBV13 and TRBJ2-5; TRBD2 might be the D (5 bases). This CDR3 spans 14 amino acids. With 3 bases removed from V and 5 bases from J, the gap between germline ends came to 13 bases. Germline V gene data show CDR1 as PRHDT and CDR2 as FYEKMQ (reference sequence).

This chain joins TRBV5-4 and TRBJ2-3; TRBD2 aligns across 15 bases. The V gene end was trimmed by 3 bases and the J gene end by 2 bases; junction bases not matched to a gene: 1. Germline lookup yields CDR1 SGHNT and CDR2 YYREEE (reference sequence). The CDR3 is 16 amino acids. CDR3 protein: CASSWTSGRVTDTQYF. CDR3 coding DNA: TGTGCCAGCAGCTGGACTAGCGGGAGGGTCACAGATACGCAGTATTTT.

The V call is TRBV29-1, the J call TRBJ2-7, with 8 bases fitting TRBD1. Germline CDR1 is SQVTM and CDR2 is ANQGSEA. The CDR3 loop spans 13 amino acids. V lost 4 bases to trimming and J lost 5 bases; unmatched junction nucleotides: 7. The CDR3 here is CSVVDRVINEQYF. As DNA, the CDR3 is TGCAGCGTTGTGGACAGGGTAATCAACGAGCAGTACTTC.

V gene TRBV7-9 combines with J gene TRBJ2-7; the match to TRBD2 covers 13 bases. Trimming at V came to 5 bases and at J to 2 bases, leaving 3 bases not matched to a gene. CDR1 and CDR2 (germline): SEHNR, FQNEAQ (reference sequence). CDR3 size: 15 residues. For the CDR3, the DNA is TGTGCCAGCAGCCCAGGGACTAGCGGGACCTACGAGCAGTACTTC. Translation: CASSPGTSGTYEQYF.

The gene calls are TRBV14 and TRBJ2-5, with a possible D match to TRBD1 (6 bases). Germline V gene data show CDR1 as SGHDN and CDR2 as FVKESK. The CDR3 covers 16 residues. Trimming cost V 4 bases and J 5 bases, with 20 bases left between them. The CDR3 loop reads CASSRIRNRVRETQYF. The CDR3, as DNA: TGTGCCAGCAGCCGTATACGTAACAGGGTCCGCGAGACCCAGTACTTC.